These T cell receptor beta chains were read from a single sample in a study of blood T cells in healthy people across ages. MiXCR was run by TCRdb on the 5' RACE reads, yielding one entry per CDR3 protein. The sample holds roughly 1.6 million distinct CDR3 sequences, about 32% seen once. Sequenced: blood. The receptors derive from a woman in her 30s in good health. Both conserved end residues are part of each CDR3. A D gene is named only where the DNA matches it firmly. Expanded clones get a size class; other rows say once, few or many, or leave the size out.

J,D,size,length,V,CDR3,DNA
TRBJ1-2,.,.,15,TRBV15,CATSRVADSNYGYTF,TGTGCCACCAGCAGAGTCGCCGACAGCAACTATGGCTACACCTTC
TRBJ1-2,.,many,12,TRBV6-5,CATKWGRAGYTF,TGTGCCACTAAATGGGGCAGGGCTGGCTACACCTTC
TRBJ2-5,.,.,13,TRBV7-2,CASTFASGETQYF,TGTGCCAGCACTTTCGCGAGTGGAGAGACCCAGTACTTC
TRBJ2-1,TRBD2,.,17,TRBV7-3,CASSLTVLAGGYPEQFF,TGTGCCAGCAGCTTAACGGTACTAGCGGGTGGGTACCCTGAGCAGTTCTTC
TRBJ2-1,TRBD1,.,16,TRBV24-1,CATSDGTADSYNEQFF,TGTGCCACCAGTGACGGGACAGCTGATTCCTACAATGAGCAGTTCTTC
TRBJ1-2,.,.,15,TRBV2,CASKEKELTNYGYTF,TGTGCCAGCAAGGAGAAAGAGCTTACTAACTATGGCTACACCTTC
TRBJ2-7,TRBD1,.,15,TRBV29-1,CSVEGQGLVSYEQYF,TGCAGCGTTGAGGGACAGGGGTTGGTTTCCTACGAGCAGTACTTC
TRBJ1-1,.,.,14,TRBV20-1,CSALQGIANTEAFF,TGCAGTGCTCTTCAGGGTATCGCTAACACTGAAGCTTTCTTT
TRBJ2-7,.,many,14,TRBV18,CASSPSTQSYEQYF,TGTGCCAGCTCACCTTCGACACAATCCTACGAGCAGTACTTC
TRBJ1-5,.,many,17,TRBV10-3,CAISESWSDYSNQPQHF,TGTGCCATCAGTGAGTCTTGGTCGGATTATAGCAATCAGCCCCAGCATTTT
TRBJ2-7,TRBD2,few,17,TRBV27,CASSLLGSGSGVYEQYF,TGTGCCAGCAGTTTATTAGGTAGCGGGAGCGGAGTCTACGAGCAGTACTTC
TRBJ1-2,.,.,15,TRBV27,CASSPKGGANYGYTF,TGTGCCAGCAGCCCGAAGGGGGGGGCCAACTATGGCTACACCTTC
TRBJ2-3,TRBD2,few,13,TRBV29-1,CSVGQRGGDTQYF,TGCAGCGTTGGTCAGCGGGGAGGAGATACGCAGTATTTT
TRBJ2-6,.,many,17,TRBV4-2,CASSQGEDCSGANVLTF,TGTGCCAGCAGCCAAGGAGAGGATTGCTCTGGGGCCAACGTCCTGACTTTC
TRBJ2-1,TRBD2,.,13,TRBV24-1,CATSDPGTKEQFF,TGTGCCACCAGTGACCCCGGGACTAAGGAGCAGTTCTTC
TRBJ1-3,.,many,15,TRBV28,CASSFGQHSGNTIYF,TGTGCCAGCAGTTTCGGACAGCACTCTGGAAACACCATATATTTT
TRBJ2-5,.,.,12,TRBV11-1,CASSKDQETQYF,TGTGCCAGCAGCAAAGACCAAGAGACCCAGTACTTC
TRBJ1-4,.,.,13,TRBV13,CASSFQGGEKRFF,TGTGCCAGCAGCTTCCAGGGAGGTGAAAAACGGTTTTTT
TRBJ2-3,TRBD2,few,17,TRBV6-2/TRBV6-3,CASSYSGGAGITDTQYF,TGTGCCAGCAGTTACTCGGGAGGAGCGGGGATCACAGATACGCAGTATTTT
TRBJ2-7,TRBD2,few,14,TRBV19,CATSAGTSGYEQYF,TGTGCCACCTCTGCCGGGACTAGCGGCTACGAGCAGTACTTC
TRBJ1-6,TRBD1,.,14,TRBV20-1,CSASGTGGDSPLHF,TGCAGTGCTAGTGGGACAGGGGGGGATTCACCCCTCCACTTT
TRBJ2-3,.,few,15,TRBV13,CASSPHGTWGVTQYF,TGTGCCAGCAGCCCTCACGGGACTTGGGGTGTTACGCAGTATTTT
TRBJ2-1,.,.,15,TRBV9,CASGVGSRSYNEQFF,TGTGCCAGCGGCGTAGGGTCCCGGTCCTACAATGAGCAGTTCTTC
TRBJ2-7,.,few,13,TRBV27,CASSYRQGNEQYF,TGTGCCAGCAGTTACCGACAAGGGAACGAGCAGTACTTC
TRBJ2-7,.,few,14,TRBV5-1,CASTFRSGDSEQYF,TGCGCCAGCACCTTCCGATCGGGAGACAGCGAGCAGTACTTC
TRBJ2-3,.,many,10,TRBV29-1,CSVHIDTQYF,TGCAGCGTCCACATAGATACGCAGTATTTT
TRBJ2-7,.,.,15,TRBV7-2,CASSPDRAGDYEQYF,TGTGCCAGCAGCCCTGACAGGGCGGGGGATTACGAGCAGTACTTC
TRBJ1-1,.,few,12,TRBV10-3,CAIKPGGTEAFF,TGTGCTATCAAGCCGGGGGGCACTGAAGCTTTCTTT